This passage covers 21 T cell receptor beta chains from one sample sequenced in a study of HIV-infected patients and healthy controls. One entry per CDR3 protein, called by TCRdb with MiXCR from the 5' RACE reads. The table records approximately 67,000 distinct CDR3 sequences, about a sixth of them present only once. Sequences were obtained from CD4+ T cells from blood. Receptor source: a human donor in good health.

This clonotype has a count of ten or more. This rearrangement joins TRBV5-5 to TRBJ1-1, with unresolved D. V lost 1 base and J lost 5, with 9 bases in between. Germline V gene sequence: CDR1 SGHKS, CDR2 YYEKEE (reference sequence). This CDR3 is built from 13 residues. The CDR3 coding sequence is TGTGCCAGCAGCTTGATGGGTTGGACTGAAGCTTTCTTT. Translated: CASSLMGWTEAFF.

The sample holds many counts of this clonotype. The rearrangement links TRBV20-1 to TRBJ2-3; 12 bases align to TRBD2. V trimming: 3 bases; J trimming: 1 base; junction bases outside the gene matches: 2. CDR1 DFQATT and CDR2 SNEGSKA come from the germline V gene (reference sequence). The CDR3 runs 15 residues. CDR3 amino acids: CSASGTSGRTDTQYF. In nucleotides, the CDR3 is TGCAGTGCTAGTGGGACTAGCGGGCGCACAGATACGCAGTATTTT.

This clonotype came up a few times. The CDR3 spells CASSLARGEQYF. As DNA, the CDR3 is TGTGCCAGCAGTTTAGCGAGGGGTGAGCAGTACTTC. The V and J genes are TRBV12-3 or TRBV12-4 and TRBJ2-7; D could derive from TRBD1 or TRBD2 (5 bases each). The CDR3 has 12 residues. V dropped 0 bases and J dropped 7 bases, with 7 bases sitting between them.

The chain uses TRBV7-2 and TRBJ2-7; 10 nucleotides align to TRBD2. With V trimmed by 5 bases and J by 0 bases, 4 bases remained unmatched. The germline V gene has CDR1 SGHTA and CDR2 FQGNSA. This CDR3 is 15 amino acids long. CDR3 amino acids: CASSRSGRSSYEQYF. DNA for the CDR3: TGTGCCAGCAGCCGTAGCGGGAGGAGCTCCTACGAGCAGTACTTC. Looking up the rest from reference TRBV7-2 and TRBJ2-7 gives the full variable domain: GAGVSQSPSNKVTEKGKDVELRCDPISGHTALYWYRQSLGQGLEFLIYFQGNSAPDKSGLPSDRFSAERTGGSVSTLTIQRTQQEDSAVYLCASSRSGRSSYEQYFGPGTRLTVT.

Ten or more counts support this clonotype. The chain uses TRBV6-2 or TRBV6-3 and TRBJ1-5; D is unresolved. Trimming shortened V by 0 bases and J by 2 bases, and 8 bases separated the two germline ends. The CDR3 totals 15 residues. Germline values: CDR1 MNHEY, CDR2 SVGEGT. In DNA form, the CDR3 reads TGTGCCAGCAGTTACTCACGGGTTGGCAATCAGCCCCAGCATTTT. Protein product: CASSYSRVGNQPQHF.

Only a few counts were recorded for this clonotype. The chain has TRBV7-3 and TRBJ2-1, with 9 bases that match TRBD2. Unmatched junction bases numbered 3, after V lost 3 bases and J lost 9 bases. This CDR3 spans 13 amino acids. Germline CDR1 reads SGHTA; CDR2 reads FQGTGA. CDR3 sequence reads: CASSFSGGFEQFF. CDR3 bases: TGTGCCAGCAGCTTTAGCGGGGGATTTGAGCAGTTCTTC.

This clonotype was counted between two and nine times. The chain links TRBV6-1 to TRBJ2-7; the D is unclear. This CDR3 region has 14 residues. The germline V and J ends were trimmed by 0 bases and 2 bases, with 8 bases remaining between them. Germline V lookup: CDR1 MNHNS, CDR2 SASEGT. CDR3 coding DNA: TGTGCCAGCAGTGAAGCGGGTGGAGCCTACGAGCAGTACTTC. It codes for CASSEAGGAYEQYF.

This clonotype showed up many times. The chain carries TRBV2 and TRBJ2-2, with D unresolved. The germline V gene encodes CDR1 SNHLY and CDR2 FYNNEI. CDR3 length equals 13 residues. The V gene lost 7 bases and the J gene lost 0 bases, with 6 bases spanning the gap. The CDR3 protein is CASKQSNTGELFF. The DNA of the CDR3 is TGTGCCAGCAAACAGTCGAACACCGGGGAGCTGTTTTTT. Based on the CDR3 plus reference TRBV2 and TRBJ2-2, the full variable domain is EPEVTQTPSHQVTQMGQEVILRCVPISNHLYFYWYRQILGQKVEFLVSFYNNEISEKSEIFDDQFSVERPDGSNFTLKIRSTKLEDSAMYFCASKQSNTGELFFGEGSRLTVL.

This clonotype has a count of ten or more. This chain connects TRBV2 to TRBJ1-2, with TRBD1 matching 8 bases. Germline V gene lookup returns CDR1 SNHLY and CDR2 FYNNEI. The CDR3 has 15 residues. V lost 6 bases to trimming and J lost 10 bases; unmatched junction nucleotides: 16. CDR3 in amino acids: CASRLGTGVSGDYTF. CDR3 DNA sequence: TGTGCCAGCAGGCTCGGGACAGGTGTTAGTGGTGACTACACCTTC.

J is TRBJ2-7 and V is TRBV14; TRBD2 matches at 16 bases. The V gene end was trimmed by 4 bases and the J gene end by 2 bases; junction bases not matched to a gene: 8. CDR3 length: 18 residues. Germline values: CDR1 SGHDN, CDR2 FVKESK. CDR3 DNA sequence: TGTGCCAGCAGCCCGCCGACCGGGACTAGCGGGAGGGCCTACGAGCAGTACTTC. Residues: CASSPPTGTSGRAYEQYF.

J is TRBJ2-5 and V is TRBV20-1; D not resolved. Per the germline V gene, CDR1 is DFQATT and CDR2 is SNEGSKA (reference sequence). V lost 0 bases to trimming and J lost 4 bases, with 12 bases between them. This CDR3 region has 14 residues. The CDR3 DNA reads TGCAGTGCTAGAGATAACGAAAACCGAGAGACCCAGTACTTC. This gives the protein CSARDNENRETQYF.

The rearrangement links TRBV7-2 to TRBJ1-6, with unresolved D. The V end lost 6 bases, the J end lost 7 bases, and 7 bases lay between the germline ends. CDR1 is SGHTA and CDR2 is FQGNSA in the germline V gene. The CDR3 totals 12 residues. The CDR3, as DNA: TGTGCCAGCAGTCAACGGAATTCACCCCTCCACTTT. As protein: CASSQRNSPLHF.

The V and J genes are TRBV6-5 and TRBJ1-1, with D perhaps TRBD1 (6 bases). Germline CDR1 reads MNHEY; CDR2 reads SVGAGI. This CDR3 region has 13 residues. V was cut by 2 bases and J by 7 bases, with 11 bases left in between. Here the CDR3 DNA reads TGTGCCAGCAGTTACCACAGGGACGGTGAAGCTTTCTTT. Translating gives CASSYHRDGEAFF.

This clonotype was detected only a few times. The genes are TRBV19 and TRBJ1-2; no clear D. CDR1 and CDR2 from the germline V gene are LNHDA and SQIVND (reference sequence). CDR3 size: 14 residues. V dropped 3 bases and J dropped 3 bases, with 11 bases sitting between them. CDR3 residues: CASSMGTVYYGYTF. The CDR3 DNA follows: TGTGCCAGTAGTATGGGAACGGTCTACTATGGCTACACCTTC.

The gene calls are TRBV2 and TRBJ2-3, with no clear D. This CDR3 region has 12 residues. Trimming took 7 bases from V and 6 from J, leaving 11 bases between them. Germline CDR1 reads SNHLY; CDR2 reads FYNNEI. The CDR3 DNA reads TGTGCCAGCAACTCTAGGTTCGATACGCAGTATTTT. This translates into CASNSRFDTQYF.

The sample holds a few counts of this clonotype. The chain employs TRBV14 and TRBJ1-1; D remains ambiguous. Trimming took 6 bases from V and 0 from J, leaving 8 bases between them. The CDR3 has 13 residues. Germline V gene lookup returns CDR1 SGHDN and CDR2 FVKESK. The CDR3: CASRDGMNTEAFF. The CDR3 DNA reads as TGTGCCAGCAGGGACGGGATGAACACTGAAGCTTTCTTT.

This sequence joins TRBV14 and TRBJ2-1; maybe TRBD1 (5 bases). V was cut by 6 bases and J by 1 base, with 16 bases left in between. The CDR3 is 16 amino acids. Germline values: CDR1 SGHDN, CDR2 FVKESK. The CDR3 nucleotides are TGTGCCAGCAGGGAATCAGGGAAGATTTCCTACAATGAGCAGTTCTTC. Translated: CASRESGKISYNEQFF. The whole variable domain, filled in from reference TRBV14 and TRBJ2-1, reads EAGVTQFPSHSVIEKGQTVTLRCDPISGHDNLYWYRRVMGKEIKFLLHFVKESKQDESGMPNNRFLAERTGGTYSTLKVQPAELEDSGVYFCASRESGKISYNEQFFGPGTRLTVL.

This clonotype turned up a few times. The V call is TRBV12-3 or TRBV12-4, the J call TRBJ1-3, with a tentative D call TRBD1 (5 bases). The CDR3 sequence is 14 residues long. V was trimmed by 7 bases and J by 10 bases, leaving 20 bases between them. As DNA, the CDR3 is TGTGCCAGCACCCCCCGGGCAGGGAATTGGACCATATATTTT. It codes for CASTPRAGNWTIYF.

This clonotype has a handful of counts. V is TRBV7-2 and J is TRBJ2-3; D remains unclear. Germline lookup yields CDR1 SGHTA and CDR2 FQGNSA. The CDR3 is 17 residues long. V was shortened by 1 base and J by 0 bases, with 14 bases between the two germline ends. Here the CDR3 reads CASSLGTSPTSTDTQYF. In DNA, the CDR3 is TGTGCCAGCAGCTTAGGGACGTCGCCCACTAGCACAGATACGCAGTATTTT.

Many counts were recorded for this clonotype. The V call is TRBV5-1, the J call TRBJ1-6, with unresolved D. V was trimmed by 0 bases and J by 4 bases, leaving 11 bases between them. The CDR3 totals 16 residues. CDR1 SGHRS and CDR2 YFSETQ come from the germline V gene. As DNA, the CDR3 is TGCGCCAGCAGCTTGGAGGGCAGCCGTTATAATTCACCCCTCCACTTT. Protein product: CASSLEGSRYNSPLHF.

The chain carries TRBV6-2 or TRBV6-3 and TRBJ1-1; no clear D. CDR1 and CDR2 (germline): MNHEY, SVGEGT. Trimming pared 0 bases from V and 4 bases from J, leaving 6 bases between. The CDR3 runs to 13 residues. CDR3 amino acids: CASSYSGSTEAFF. In nucleotides, the CDR3 is TGTGCCAGCAGTTACTCGGGCTCCACTGAAGCTTTCTTT.